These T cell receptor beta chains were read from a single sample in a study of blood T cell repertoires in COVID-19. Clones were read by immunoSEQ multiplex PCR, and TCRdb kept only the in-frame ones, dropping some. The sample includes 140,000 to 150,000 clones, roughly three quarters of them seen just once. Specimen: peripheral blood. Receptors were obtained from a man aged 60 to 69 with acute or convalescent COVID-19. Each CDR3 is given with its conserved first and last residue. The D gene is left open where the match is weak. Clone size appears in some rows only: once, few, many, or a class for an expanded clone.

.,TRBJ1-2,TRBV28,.,CASRGRGFNYGYTF,TGTGCCAGCAGAGGGCGAGGGTTTAACTATGGCTACACCTTC
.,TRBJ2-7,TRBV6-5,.,CASSTGTQSYEQYF,TGTGCCAGCAGTACCGGGACTCAGTCCTACGAGCAGTACTTC
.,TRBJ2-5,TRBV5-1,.,CASSLNGSPETQYF,TGCGCCAGCAGCTTGAACGGGAGTCCAGAGACCCAGTACTTC
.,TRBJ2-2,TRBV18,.,CASSRDSWKRTGELFF,TGTGCCAGCTCACGGGACTCCTGGAAGAGAACCGGGGAGCTGTTTTTT
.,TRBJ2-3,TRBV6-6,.,CASSSPAAGTDTQYF,TGTGCCAGCAGTTCGCCGGCGGCGGGCACAGATACGCAGTATTTT
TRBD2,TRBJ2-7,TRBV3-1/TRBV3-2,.,CASSHSSGRALSYEQYF,TGTGCCAGCAGCCATTCGAGCGGGAGGGCCCTATCCTACGAGCAGTACTTC
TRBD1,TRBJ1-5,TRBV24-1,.,CATSDGQGDSNQPQHF,TGTGCCACCAGTGATGGACAGGGGGATAGCAATCAGCCCCAGCATTTT
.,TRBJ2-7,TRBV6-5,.,CASRTVNSYEQYF,TGTGCCAGCCGGACAGTAAACTCCTACGAGCAGTACTTC
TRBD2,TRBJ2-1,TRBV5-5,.,CASSLTGGSYNEQFF,TGTGCCAGCAGCTTGACGGGGGGCTCCTACAATGAGCAGTTCTTC
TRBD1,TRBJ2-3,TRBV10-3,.,CAISAPGQVTDTQYF,TGTGCCATCAGCGCGCCGGGACAGGTCACAGATACGCAGTATTTT
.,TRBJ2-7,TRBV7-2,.,CASSQLYEQYF,TGTGCCAGCAGCCAACTCTACGAGCAGTACTTC
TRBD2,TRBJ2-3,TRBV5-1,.,CASSIGLAGRDTQYF,TGCGCCAGCAGTATTGGACTAGCGGGAAGGGATACGCAGTATTTT
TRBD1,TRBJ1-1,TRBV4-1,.,CASSLTTGRPDEAFF,TGCGCCAGCAGCCTAACGACAGGGAGACCCGATGAAGCTTTCTTT
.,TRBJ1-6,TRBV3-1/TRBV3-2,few,CASSQVTGNSPLHF,TGTGCCAGCAGCCAAGTGACGGGGAATTCACCCCTCCACTTT
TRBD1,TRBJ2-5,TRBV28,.,CASSGQQGYQETQYF,TGTGCCAGCAGTGGACAACAGGGGTACCAAGAGACCCAGTACTTC
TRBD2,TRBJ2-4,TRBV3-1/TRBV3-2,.,CASSPGGWENKNIQYF,TGTGCCAGCAGCCCCGGGGGGTGGGAGAACAAAAACATTCAGTACTTC
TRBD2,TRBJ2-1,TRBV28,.,CASSLTTSGKTGEQFF,TGTGCCAGCAGTTTAACGACTAGCGGGAAGACGGGTGAGCAGTTCTTC
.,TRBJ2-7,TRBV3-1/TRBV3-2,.,CASSQAYEQYF,TGTGCCAGCAGCCAAGCTTACGAGCAGTACTTC
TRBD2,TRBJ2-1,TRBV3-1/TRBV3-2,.,CASSQGLAPEQFF,TGTGCCAGCAGCCAGGGACTAGCCCCCGAGCAGTTCTTC
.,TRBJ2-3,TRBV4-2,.,CASSQPGGVGTDTQYF,TGTGCCAGCAGCCAACCTGGCGGGGTAGGCACAGATACGCAGTATTTT
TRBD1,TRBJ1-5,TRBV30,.,CAWNPPGTGGQPQHF,TGTGCCTGGAACCCACCCGGGACAGGGGGTCAGCCCCAGCATTTT
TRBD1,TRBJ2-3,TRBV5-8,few,CASGQGTVSTDTQYF,TGTGCCAGCGGCCAAGGGACAGTTAGCACAGATACGCAGTATTTT
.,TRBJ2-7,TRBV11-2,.,CASSSGTSSYEQYF,TGTGCCAGCAGCTCGGGGACTTCCTCCTACGAGCAGTACTTC
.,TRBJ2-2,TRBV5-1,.,CASSLASLGGELFF,TGCGCCAGCAGCTTGGCTTCACTTGGCGGGGAGCTGTTTTTT
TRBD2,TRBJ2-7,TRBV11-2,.,CASSLSLAGRYEQYF,TGTGCCAGCAGCTTATCTCTAGCGGGAAGGTACGAGCAGTACTTC
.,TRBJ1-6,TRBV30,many,CAWSVPGWNSPLHF,TGTGCCTGGAGTGTCCCCGGTTGGAATTCACCCCTCCACTTT
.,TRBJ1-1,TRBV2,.,CASSVQGLTNTEAFF,TGTGCCAGCAGTGTGCAGGGGCTGACGAACACTGAAGCTTTCTTT
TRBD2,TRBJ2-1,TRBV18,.,CASSQPSGTHNEQFF,TGTGCCAGCTCACAGCCTAGCGGGACACACAATGAGCAGTTCTTC
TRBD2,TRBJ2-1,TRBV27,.,CASSLLAGAYNEQFF,TGTGCCAGCAGTTTACTAGCGGGAGCCTACAATGAGCAGTTCTTC
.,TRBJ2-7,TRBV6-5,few,CASRGHPLDFHEQYF,TGTGCCAGCAGGGGACACCCACTAGATTTCCACGAGCAGTACTTC
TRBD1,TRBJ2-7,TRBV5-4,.,CASSSDRGYEQYF,TGTGCCAGCAGCTCGGACAGGGGTTACGAGCAGTACTTC
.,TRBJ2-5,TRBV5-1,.,CASSLVPSQETQYF,TGCGCCAGCAGCTTGGTCCCCAGCCAAGAGACCCAGTACTTC
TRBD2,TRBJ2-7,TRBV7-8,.,CASSSGLATYEQYF,TGTGCCAGCAGCTCTGGACTAGCGACCTACGAGCAGTACTTC
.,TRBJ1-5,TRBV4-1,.,CASSQASRGFNQPQHF,TGCGCCAGCAGCCAAGCTTCCAGGGGCTTCAATCAGCCCCAGCATTTT
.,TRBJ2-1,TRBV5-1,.,CASSLMGGSYNEQFF,TGCGCCAGCAGCTTAATGGGGGGATCCTACAATGAGCAGTTCTTC
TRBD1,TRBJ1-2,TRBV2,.,CASDNQGAAVGYGYTF,TGTGCCAGCGATAACCAGGGGGCAGCGGTTGGCTATGGCTACACCTTC
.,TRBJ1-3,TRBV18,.,CASSDGLSGNTIYF,TGTGCCAGCTCAGACGGACTCTCTGGAAACACCATATATTTT
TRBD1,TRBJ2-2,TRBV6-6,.,CASGWTGGGTGELFF,TGTGCCAGCGGCTGGACAGGGGGCGGCACCGGGGAGCTGTTTTTT
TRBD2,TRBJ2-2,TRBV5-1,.,CASSSMGLAGGGELFF,TGCGCCAGCAGCTCCATGGGACTAGCGGGAGGCGGGGAGCTGTTTTTT
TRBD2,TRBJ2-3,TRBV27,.,CASSLQLAGVEDTQYF,TGTGCCAGCAGTTTACAACTAGCGGGAGTCGAAGATACGCAGTATTTT
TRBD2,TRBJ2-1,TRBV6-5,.,CASSYLRGAYNEQFF,TGTGCCAGCAGTTACCTGCGGGGGGCCTACAATGAGCAGTTCTTC
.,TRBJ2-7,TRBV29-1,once,CSVGGGGGHEQYF,TGCAGCGTTGGGGGAGGGGGGGGTCACGAGCAGTACTTC
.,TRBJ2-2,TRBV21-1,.,CASRGTGVTGELFF,TGTGCCAGCAGGGGGACAGGGGTAACCGGGGAGCTGTTTTTT
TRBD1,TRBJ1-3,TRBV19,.,CASSPQPGTGLNWNTIYF,TGTGCCAGTAGTCCCCAACCGGGGACAGGGTTGAATTGGAACACCATATATTTT
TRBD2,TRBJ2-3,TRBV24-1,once,CATSSSGRESDTQYF,TGTGCCACCAGTAGCAGCGGGAGAGAATCAGATACGCAGTATTTT
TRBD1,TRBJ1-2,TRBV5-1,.,CASSPSGTGYGYTF,TGCGCCAGCAGCCCAAGCGGGACAGGCTATGGCTACACCTTC